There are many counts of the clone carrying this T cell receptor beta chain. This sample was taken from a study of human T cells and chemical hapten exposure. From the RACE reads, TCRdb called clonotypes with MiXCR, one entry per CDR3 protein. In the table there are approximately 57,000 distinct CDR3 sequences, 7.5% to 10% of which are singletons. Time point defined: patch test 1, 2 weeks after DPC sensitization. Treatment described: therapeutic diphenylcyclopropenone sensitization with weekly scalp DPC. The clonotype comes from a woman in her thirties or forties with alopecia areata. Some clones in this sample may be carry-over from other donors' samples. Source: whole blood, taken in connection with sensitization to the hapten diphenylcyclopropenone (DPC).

The CDR3: CASSGLVGFLTDTQYF. The CDR3 region has the DNA TGTGCCAGCAGTGGACTAGTAGGTTTTTTAACAGATACGCAGTATTTT. The rearrangement links TRBV12-3 or TRBV12-4 to TRBJ2-3, with 7 bases identical to TRBD2. The V and J ends lost 5 bases and 3 bases, in that order; junction bases with no gene match: 11. The CDR3 sequence is 16 residues long.